The 21 T cell receptor beta chains below all came from one sample that was sequenced in a study of shared clonotypes between healthy human individuals. Clones were read by immunoSEQ multiplex PCR, and TCRdb kept only the in-frame ones, dropping some. The repertoire holds 600,000 to 750,000 clones, with about 90% as singletons. Sequenced input: memory CD8+ T cells from PBMCs. Subset noted: CD45RO+ cells pooled with CCR7-negative TemRA cells. The receptors shown here come from a young man in good health. Some clones in this sample may be carry-over from other donors' samples.

The chain employs TRBV6-1 and TRBJ2-1; 14 nucleotides agree with TRBD2. V lost 6 bases, J lost 9 bases, and 4 bases stayed unmatched. Germline CDR1 MNHNS, CDR2 SASEGT. The CDR3 totals 14 residues. Written as DNA, the CDR3 is TGTGCCAGCAGAGAGGGACTAGCGGGAGCTGAGCAGTTCTTC. Translated: CASREGLAGAEQFF.

This sequence joins TRBV19 and TRBJ1-5; D call uncertain. In germline, CDR1 is LNHDA, CDR2 SQIVND (reference sequence). The CDR3 extends over 16 amino acids. The V end lost 6 bases, the J end lost 1 base, and 16 bases lay between the germline ends. CDR3 protein: CASRTSDPGSNQPQHF. Written as DNA, the CDR3 is TGTGCCAGTAGAACCTCGGACCCGGGGAGCAATCAGCCCCAGCATTTT. Together with reference TRBV19 and TRBJ1-5, the CDR3 gives the full variable domain: DGGITQSPKYLFRKEGQNVTLSCEQNLNHDAMYWYRQDPGQGLRLIYYSQIVNDFQKGDIAEGYSVSREKKESFPLTVTSAQKNPTAFYLCASRTSDPGSNQPQHFGDGTRLSIL.

The J gene is TRBJ2-1, the V gene TRBV7-6; 7 nucleotides agree with TRBD2. Germline assignment: CDR1 SGHVS and CDR2 FNYEAQ. After removal of 4 bases from V and 6 bases from J, the junction contained 3 bases not matched to a gene. The CDR3 extends over 13 amino acids. In DNA, the CDR3 is TGTGCCAGCAGCTACGGGGGGACCAATGAGCAGTTCTTC. Translating gives CASSYGGTNEQFF.

The chain joins TRBV5-3 to TRBJ1-1, with D perhaps matching TRBD1 (5 bases). TRBV5-3 is an ORF, with its function uncertain. This CDR3 is built from 15 residues. V was pared by 4 bases and J by 5 bases, with 18 bases between. DNA of the CDR3: TGTGCCAGAAGCATCCCCGGGACGATAAGAACTGAAGCTTTCTTT. Translated: CARSIPGTIRTEAFF.

This chain joins TRBV7-3 and TRBJ2-1, with D perhaps matching TRBD2 (6 bases). The V gene's germline CDR1 is SGHTA and CDR2 FQGTGA. Trimming pared 2 bases from V and 0 bases from J, leaving 14 bases between. CDR3 length: 17 amino acids. CDR3 sequence: CASSLSGGTNSYNEQFF. The CDR3 DNA reads TGTGCCAGCAGCTTATCAGGCGGGACCAACTCCTACAATGAGCAGTTCTTC. The whole variable domain, filled in from reference TRBV7-3 and TRBJ2-1, reads GAGVSQTPSNKVTEKGKYVELRCDPISGHTALYWYRQSLGQGPEFLIYFQGTGAADDSGLPNDRFFAVRPEGSVSTLKIQRTERGDSAVYLCASSLSGGTNSYNEQFFGPGTRLTVL.

This clone was recorded once. The V call is TRBV6-5, the J call TRBJ1-5, with 8 nucleotides matching TRBD1. This CDR3 is 14 amino acids long. Germline CDR1 MNHEY, CDR2 SVGAGI. Germline trimming cut 4 bases from V and 8 bases from J; bases unmatched to any gene: 7. CDR3 sequence: CASSLTGGREPQHF. CDR3 DNA sequence: TGTGCCAGCAGTTTAACAGGGGGTAGAGAGCCCCAGCATTTT.

This chain links TRBV6-1 with TRBJ2-5; D perhaps matches TRBD1 (5 bases). Trimming took off 4 bases at V and 5 bases at J, with 17 bases between the two ends. The germline CDR1 and CDR2 sequences are MNHNS and SASEGT. There are 15 residues in the CDR3. The CDR3 loop is CASSAPPQGRETQYF. CDR3 bases: TGTGCCAGCAGTGCACCACCGCAGGGAAGGGAGACCCAGTACTTC.

This chain links TRBV12-5 with TRBJ2-2, with 9 bases aligning to TRBD1. Germline V CDR1 and CDR2: LGHNT, FRNRAP. CDR3 length equals 17 residues. V lost 7 bases, J lost 3 bases, and 12 bases stayed unmatched. CDR3 sequence (DNA): TGTGCTAGTGTCATACTGGAGGGGACAGGGTACACCGGGGAGCTGTTTTTT. Encoded protein: CASVILEGTGYTGELFF.

This chain uses TRBV30 with TRBJ2-1; 9 nucleotides line up with TRBD1. The J segment lost 6 bases and the V segment lost 6 bases, leaving 9 bases of the junction unmatched. This CDR3 spans 14 amino acids. The germline V gene encodes CDR1 GTSNPN and CDR2 SVGIG (reference sequence). The CDR3 loop is CACIRDREINEQFF. For the CDR3, the DNA is TGTGCCTGCATCCGGGACAGGGAGATCAATGAGCAGTTCTTC.

V gene TRBV7-9 combines with J gene TRBJ1-5; the match to TRBD1 covers 7 bases. Germline V gene lookup returns CDR1 SEHNR and CDR2 FQNEAQ (reference sequence). Germline trimming cut 5 bases from V and 5 bases from J; bases unmatched to any gene: 9. The CDR3 sequence is 15 residues long. Here the CDR3 DNA reads TGTGCCAGCAGCGCCTCGACAGGGCGGGATCAGCCCCAGCATTTT. Its translation is CASSASTGRDQPQHF. Drawing the rest from reference TRBV7-9 and TRBJ1-5, the complete variable domain is DTGVSQNPRHKITKRGQNVTFRCDPISEHNRLYWYRQTLGQGPEFLTYFQNEAQLEKSRLLSDRFSAERPKGSFSTLEIQRTEQGDSAMYLCASSASTGRDQPQHFGDGTRLSIL.

The V gene is TRBV6-5, the J gene TRBJ1-6; D remains unclear. Between the trimmed V and J ends, which lost 6 bases and 7 bases, there was a span of 16 bases. This CDR3 has 15 amino acids. The V gene's germline CDR1 is MNHEY and CDR2 SVGAGI. The chain's CDR3 is CASSNSDAGNSPLHF. CDR3 nucleotides: TGTGCCAGCAGCAACAGTGACGCGGGCAATTCACCCCTCCACTTT.

This clone was detected only once. Here the CDR3 DNA reads TGTGCCAGCAGCTCCCCGGGACAGGGGAGTGGTGAGCAGTTCTTC. This translates into CASSSPGQGSGEQFF. This rearrangement joins TRBV11-2 to TRBJ2-1; TRBD1 matches 10 bases. V shed 4 bases, J shed 9 bases, and the junction held 9 bases outside the gene matches. The CDR3 has 15 amino acids. The V gene's germline CDR1 is SGHAT and CDR2 FQNNGV.

The V and J genes are TRBV27 and TRBJ1-1, with D uncertain. The CDR3 sequence is 12 residues long. The germline V gene encodes CDR1 MNHEY and CDR2 SMNVEV (reference sequence). V was cut by 7 bases and J by 10 bases, with 16 bases left in between. CDR3 amino acids: CASTLGGLSAFF. CDR3 in DNA: TGTGCCAGCACCCTCGGTGGACTCTCAGCTTTCTTT.

This chain uses TRBV6-1 with TRBJ2-2; 10 bases are a match to TRBD2. Germline CDR1 MNHNS, CDR2 SASEGT. The trim removed 3 bases at V and 8 bases at J, leaving 6 bases unmatched. The CDR3 contains 15 residues. The CDR3 bases are TGTGCCAGCAGTGAGGCTAGCGGGAGTGCTGGGGAGCTGTTTTTT. Amino acid sequence: CASSEASGSAGELFF.

The sample holds one count of this clone. The V gene is TRBV27, the J gene TRBJ1-3; tentative D call: TRBD1 (6 bases). The CDR3 runs 15 residues. V was trimmed by 0 bases and J by 4 bases, leaving 10 bases between them. Germline CDR1 and CDR2: MNHEY and SMNVEV (reference sequence). The CDR3, as DNA: TGTGCCAGCAGTTTATCACAGGGAAACGGAAACACCATATATTTT. Amino acid sequence: CASSLSQGNGNTIYF.

J is TRBJ2-7 and V is TRBV30; 7 bases agree with TRBD2. The CDR3 sequence is 13 residues long. CDR1 is GTSNPN and CDR2 is SVGIG in the germline V gene (reference sequence). V was clipped by 7 bases and J by 4 bases; unmatched bases: 10. The CDR3 spells CASRESGSYEQYF. The CDR3 nucleotides read TGTGCCTCGCGGGAGAGCGGCTCTTACGAGCAGTACTTC.

The chain recombines TRBV6-6 with TRBJ1-2; TRBD1 matches 10 bases. This CDR3 is built from 16 residues. With 5 bases clipped from V and 5 bases from J, the junction kept 11 bases outside the gene matches. Germline CDR1 and CDR2: MNHNY and SVGAGI (reference sequence). Here the CDR3 DNA reads TGTGCCAGCAGTACCTCCGCGACAGGGGGCCTATATGGCTACACCTTC. It is translated as CASSTSATGGLYGYTF.

The V gene is TRBV6-5, the J gene TRBJ2-3, with a tentative D call TRBD1 (5 bases). The CDR3 length is 12 residues. Per the germline V gene, CDR1 is MNHEY and CDR2 is SVGAGI. Trimming stripped 7 bases from V and 8 bases from J, with 13 bases between. CDR3 bases: TGTGCCAGCATTGGGGCACCTGGTACGCAGTATTTT. Encoded protein: CASIGAPGTQYF.

This rearrangement joins TRBV6-1 to TRBJ2-3; 7 positions match TRBD1. The CDR3 sequence is 16 residues long. Germline CDR1 reads MNHNS; CDR2 reads SASEGT. J was trimmed by 2 bases and V by 2 bases; bases with no gene match: 7. In DNA form, the CDR3 reads TGTGCCAGCAGTGAATGGGACAGCAGTCCCACAGATACGCAGTATTTT. Translating gives CASSEWDSSPTDTQYF.

For the CDR3, the DNA is TGTGCCAGCAGCATTAGACCGGGACAGGGGCACCCGAGGCCTGAAGCTTTCTTT. Translated: CASSIRPGQGHPRPEAFF. The V call is TRBV7-9, the J call TRBJ1-1; 10 nucleotides agree with TRBD1. V lost 5 bases and J lost 6; bases outside the gene matches: 18. CDR1 SEHNR and CDR2 FQNEAQ come from the germline V gene (reference sequence). This CDR3 comprises 18 residues.

J is TRBJ2-7 and V is TRBV6-1; D is uncertain. This CDR3 is built from 15 residues. V was trimmed by 1 base and J by 4 bases, leaving 14 bases between them. CDR1 is MNHNS, CDR2 SASEGT, per germline. DNA for the CDR3: TGTGCCAGCAGTGAAGGAGTGGGTCCAAGGTACGAGCAGTACTTC. It translates to CASSEGVGPRYEQYF.